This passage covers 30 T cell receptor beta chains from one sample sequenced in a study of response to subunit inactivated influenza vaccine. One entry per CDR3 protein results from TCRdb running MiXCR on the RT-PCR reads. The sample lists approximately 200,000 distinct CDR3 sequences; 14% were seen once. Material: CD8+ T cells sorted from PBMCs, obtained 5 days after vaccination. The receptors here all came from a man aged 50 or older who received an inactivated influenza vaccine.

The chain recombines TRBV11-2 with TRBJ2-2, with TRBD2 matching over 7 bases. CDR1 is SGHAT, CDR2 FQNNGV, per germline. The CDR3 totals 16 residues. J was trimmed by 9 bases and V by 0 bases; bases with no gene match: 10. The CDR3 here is CASSLEVPRGSRELFF. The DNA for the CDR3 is TGTGCCAGCAGCTTAGAAGTACCGCGGGGGAGTCGGGAGCTGTTTTTT.

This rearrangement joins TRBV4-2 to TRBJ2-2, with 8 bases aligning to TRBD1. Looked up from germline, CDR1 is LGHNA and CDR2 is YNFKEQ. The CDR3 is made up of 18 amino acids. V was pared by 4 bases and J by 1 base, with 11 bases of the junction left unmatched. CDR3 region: CASSPRQGANKNTGELFF. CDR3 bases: TGTGCCAGCAGCCCGCGGCAGGGGGCCAACAAGAACACCGGGGAGCTGTTTTTT.

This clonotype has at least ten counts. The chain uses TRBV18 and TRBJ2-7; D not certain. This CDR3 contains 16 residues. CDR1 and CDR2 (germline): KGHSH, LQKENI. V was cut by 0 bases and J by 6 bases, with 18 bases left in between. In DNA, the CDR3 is TGTGCCAGCTCACCACCACCGACGAGGCCGGGTTCCGAGCAGTACTTC. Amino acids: CASSPPPTRPGSEQYF.

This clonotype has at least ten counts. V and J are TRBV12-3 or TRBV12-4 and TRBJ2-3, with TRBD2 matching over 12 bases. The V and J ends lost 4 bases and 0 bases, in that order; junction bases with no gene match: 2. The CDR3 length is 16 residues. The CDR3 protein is CASSSTSGGSTDTQYF. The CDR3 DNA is TGTGCCAGCAGTTCGACTAGCGGGGGAAGCACAGATACGCAGTATTTT.

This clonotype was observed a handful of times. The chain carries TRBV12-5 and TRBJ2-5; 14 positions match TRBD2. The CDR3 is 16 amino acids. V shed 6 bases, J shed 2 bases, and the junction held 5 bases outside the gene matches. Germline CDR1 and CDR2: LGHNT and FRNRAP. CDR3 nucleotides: TGTGCTAGTGGAACGGGACTAGCGGGGGTACAAGAGACCCAGTACTTC. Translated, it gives CASGTGLAGVQETQYF.

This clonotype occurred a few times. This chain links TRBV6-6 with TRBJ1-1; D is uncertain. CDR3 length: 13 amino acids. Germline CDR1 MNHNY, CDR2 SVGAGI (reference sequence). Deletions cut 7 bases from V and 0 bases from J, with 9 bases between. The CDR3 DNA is TGTGCCAGCAAACCAGGCATGAACACTGAAGCTTTCTTT. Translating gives CASKPGMNTEAFF.

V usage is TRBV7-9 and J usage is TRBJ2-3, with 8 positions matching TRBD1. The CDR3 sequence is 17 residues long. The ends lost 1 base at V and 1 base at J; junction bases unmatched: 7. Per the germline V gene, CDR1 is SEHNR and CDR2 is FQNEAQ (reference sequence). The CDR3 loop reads CASSLGRTGHGTDTQYF. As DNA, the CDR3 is TGTGCCAGCAGCTTAGGCAGGACAGGGCATGGCACAGATACGCAGTATTTT. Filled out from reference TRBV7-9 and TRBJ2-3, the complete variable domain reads DTGVSQNPRHKITKRGQNVTFRCDPISEHNRLYWYRQTLGQGPEFLTYFQNEAQLEKSRLLSDRFSAERPKGSFSTLEIQRTEQGDSAMYLCASSLGRTGHGTDTQYFGPGTRLTVL.

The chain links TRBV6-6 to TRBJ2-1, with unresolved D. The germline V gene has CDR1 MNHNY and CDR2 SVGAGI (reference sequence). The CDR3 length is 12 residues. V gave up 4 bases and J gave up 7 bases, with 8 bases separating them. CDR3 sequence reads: CASSSAVNEQFF. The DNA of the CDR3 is TGTGCCAGCAGTTCCGCCGTAAATGAGCAGTTCTTC.

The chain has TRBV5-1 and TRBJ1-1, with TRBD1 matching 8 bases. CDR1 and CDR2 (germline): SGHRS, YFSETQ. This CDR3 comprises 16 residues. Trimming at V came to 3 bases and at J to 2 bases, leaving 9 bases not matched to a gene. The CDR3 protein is CASSSAGGGRNTEAFF. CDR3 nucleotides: TGCGCCAGCAGCTCCGCAGGGGGCGGGAGAAACACTGAAGCTTTCTTT.

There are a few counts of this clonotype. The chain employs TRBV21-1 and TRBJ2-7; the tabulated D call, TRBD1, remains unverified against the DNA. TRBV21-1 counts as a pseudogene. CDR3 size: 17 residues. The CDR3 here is CASSKRGTEPSSYEQYF. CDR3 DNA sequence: TGTGCCAGCAGCAAAAGAGGGACAGAACCGAGCTCCTACGAGCAGTACTTC.

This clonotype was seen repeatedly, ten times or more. The CDR3 here is CASSYLTGDSGANVLTF. CDR3 DNA sequence: TGTGCCAGCAGTTACTTGACAGGAGACTCTGGGGCCAACGTCCTGACTTTC. This rearrangement joins TRBV6-5 to TRBJ2-6, with D possibly being TRBD1 (6 bases). Germline values: CDR1 MNHEY, CDR2 SVGAGI. The CDR3 is made up of 17 amino acids. V lost 1 base, J lost 0 bases, and 10 bases lay in between.

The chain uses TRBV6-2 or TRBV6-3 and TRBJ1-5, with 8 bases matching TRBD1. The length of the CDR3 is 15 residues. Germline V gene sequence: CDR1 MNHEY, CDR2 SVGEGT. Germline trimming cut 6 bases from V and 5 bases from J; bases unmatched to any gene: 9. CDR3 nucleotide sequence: TGTGCCAGCAGCAGGGGACAGGAGCACTATCAGCCCCAGCATTTT. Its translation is CASSRGQEHYQPQHF.

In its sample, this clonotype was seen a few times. DNA for the CDR3: TGTGCCAGCAGCAAAATTCGTCATTGGCCAGAGTACACCTACGAGCAGTACTTC. Translated, it gives CASSKIRHWPEYTYEQYF. V usage is TRBV21-1 and J usage is TRBJ2-7. TRBV21-1 is marked as a pseudogene. The CDR3 has 18 amino acids.

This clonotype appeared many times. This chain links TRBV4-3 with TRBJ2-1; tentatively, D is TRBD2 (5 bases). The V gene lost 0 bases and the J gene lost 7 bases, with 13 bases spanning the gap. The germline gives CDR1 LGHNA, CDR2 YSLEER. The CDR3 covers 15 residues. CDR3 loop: CASSQDLPSRNEQFF. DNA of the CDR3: TGCGCCAGCAGCCAAGATCTCCCTAGCAGGAATGAGCAGTTCTTC.

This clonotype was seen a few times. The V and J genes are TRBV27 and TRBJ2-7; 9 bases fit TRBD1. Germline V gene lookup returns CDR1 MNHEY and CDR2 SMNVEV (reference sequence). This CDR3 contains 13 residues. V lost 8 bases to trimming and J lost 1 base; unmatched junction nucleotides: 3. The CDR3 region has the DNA TGTGCCAGCGGGGGGACAGGGTCCTACGAGCAGTACTTC. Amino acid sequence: CASGGTGSYEQYF.

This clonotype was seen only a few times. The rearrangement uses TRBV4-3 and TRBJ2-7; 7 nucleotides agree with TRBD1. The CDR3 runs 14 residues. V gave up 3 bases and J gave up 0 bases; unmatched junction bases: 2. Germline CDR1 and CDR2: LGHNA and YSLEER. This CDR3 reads CASSHRDSSYEQYF. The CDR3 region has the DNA TGCGCCAGCAGCCATAGGGACAGCTCCTACGAGCAGTACTTC.

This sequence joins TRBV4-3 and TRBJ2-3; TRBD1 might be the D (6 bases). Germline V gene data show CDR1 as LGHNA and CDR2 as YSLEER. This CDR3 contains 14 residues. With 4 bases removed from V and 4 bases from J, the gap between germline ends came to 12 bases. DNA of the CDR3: TGCGCCAGCAGCCGAACACAGGGCCCAGATACGCAGTATTTT. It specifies CASSRTQGPDTQYF.

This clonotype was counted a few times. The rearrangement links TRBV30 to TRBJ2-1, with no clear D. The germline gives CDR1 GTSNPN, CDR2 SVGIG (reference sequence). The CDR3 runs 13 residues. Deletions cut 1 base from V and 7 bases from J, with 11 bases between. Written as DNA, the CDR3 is TGTGCCTGGAGTGCAAATAGTAGGAATGAGCAGTTCTTC. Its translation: CAWSANSRNEQFF.

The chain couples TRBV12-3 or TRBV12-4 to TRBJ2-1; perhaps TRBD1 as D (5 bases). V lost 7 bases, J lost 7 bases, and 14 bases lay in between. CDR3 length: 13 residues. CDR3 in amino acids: CASTTVPGNEQFF. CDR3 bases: TGTGCCAGCACCACAGTCCCAGGGAATGAGCAGTTCTTC.

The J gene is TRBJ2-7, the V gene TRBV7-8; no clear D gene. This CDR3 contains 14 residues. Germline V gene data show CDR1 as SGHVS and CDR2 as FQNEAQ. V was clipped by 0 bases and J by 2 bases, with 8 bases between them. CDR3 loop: CASSLAYRTYEQYF. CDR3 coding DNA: TGTGCCAGCAGCTTAGCCTACAGAACCTACGAGCAGTACTTC.

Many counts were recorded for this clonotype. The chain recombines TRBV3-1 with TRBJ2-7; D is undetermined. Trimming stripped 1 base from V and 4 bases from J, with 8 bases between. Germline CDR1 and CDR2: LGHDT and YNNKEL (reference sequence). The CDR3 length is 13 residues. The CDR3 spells CASSQAGVYEQYF. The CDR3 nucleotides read TGTGCCAGCAGCCAAGCTGGGGTGTACGAGCAGTACTTC.

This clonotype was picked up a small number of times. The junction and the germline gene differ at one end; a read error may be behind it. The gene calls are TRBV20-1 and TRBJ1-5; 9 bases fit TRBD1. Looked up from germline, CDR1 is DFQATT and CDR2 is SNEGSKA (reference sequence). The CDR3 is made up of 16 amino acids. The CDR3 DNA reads TGCTGTGCTAGAGGTACAGGGGGCAGGAGCAATCAGCCCCAGCATTTT. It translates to CCARGTGGRSNQPQHF.

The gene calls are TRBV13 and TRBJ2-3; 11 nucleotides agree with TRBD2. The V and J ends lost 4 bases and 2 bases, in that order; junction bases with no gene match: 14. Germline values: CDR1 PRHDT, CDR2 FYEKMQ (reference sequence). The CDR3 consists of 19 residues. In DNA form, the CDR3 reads TGTGCCAGCAGCTCAATTCAGACCGGGACTAGCGGACCCACAGATACGCAGTATTTT. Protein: CASSSIQTGTSGPTDTQYF. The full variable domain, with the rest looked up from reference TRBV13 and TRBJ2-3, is AAGVIQSPRHLIKEKRETATLKCYPIPRHDTVYWYQQGPGQDPQFLISFYEKMQSDKGSIPDRFSAQQFSDYHSELNMSSLELGDSALYFCASSSIQTGTSGPTDTQYFGPGTRLTVL.

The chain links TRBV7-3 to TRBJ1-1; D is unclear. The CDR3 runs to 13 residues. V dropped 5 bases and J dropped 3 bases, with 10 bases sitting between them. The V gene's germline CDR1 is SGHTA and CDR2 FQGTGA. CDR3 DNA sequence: TGTGCCAGCAGCATATACCGGGACACTGAAGCTTTCTTT. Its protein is CASSIYRDTEAFF. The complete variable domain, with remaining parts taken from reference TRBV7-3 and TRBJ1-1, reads GAGVSQTPSNKVTEKGKYVELRCDPISGHTALYWYRQSLGQGPEFLIYFQGTGAADDSGLPNDRFFAVRPEGSVSTLKIQRTERGDSAVYLCASSIYRDTEAFFGQGTRLTVV.

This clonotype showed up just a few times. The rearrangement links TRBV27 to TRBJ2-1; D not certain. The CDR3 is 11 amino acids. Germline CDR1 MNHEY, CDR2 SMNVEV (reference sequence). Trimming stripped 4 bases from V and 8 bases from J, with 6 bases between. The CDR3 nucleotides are TGTGCCAGCAGTTGGGCCCATGAGCAGTTCTTC. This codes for CASSWAHEQFF.

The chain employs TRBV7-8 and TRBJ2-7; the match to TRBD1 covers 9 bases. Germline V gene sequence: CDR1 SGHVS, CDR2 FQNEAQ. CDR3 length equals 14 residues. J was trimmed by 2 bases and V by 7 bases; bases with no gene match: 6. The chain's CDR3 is CASTLDRGAYEQYF. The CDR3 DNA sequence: TGTGCCAGCACCTTGGACAGGGGTGCCTACGAGCAGTACTTC.

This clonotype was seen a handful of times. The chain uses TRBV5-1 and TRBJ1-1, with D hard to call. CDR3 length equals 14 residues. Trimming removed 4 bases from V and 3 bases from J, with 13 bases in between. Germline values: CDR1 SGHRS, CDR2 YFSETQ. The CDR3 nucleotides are TGCGCCAGCAGCCTGAACCCCGTGTACACTGAAGCTTTCTTT. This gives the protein CASSLNPVYTEAFF.

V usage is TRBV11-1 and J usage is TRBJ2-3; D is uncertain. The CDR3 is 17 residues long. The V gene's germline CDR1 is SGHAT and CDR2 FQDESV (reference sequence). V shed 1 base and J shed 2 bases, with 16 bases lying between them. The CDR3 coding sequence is TGTGCCAGCAGCTTAGAGGTTTACGACTCCCCCACAGATACGCAGTATTTT. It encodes CASSLEVYDSPTDTQYF.

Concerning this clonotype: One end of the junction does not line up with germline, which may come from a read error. The CDR3 here is CAWSVQLGQPTF. The CDR3 DNA reads TGTGCCTGGAGCGTACAACTGGGCCAGCCGACCTTT. The rearrangement links TRBV30 to TRBJ1-1; the D is unclear. This CDR3 spans 12 amino acids. CDR1 and CDR2 (germline): GTSNPN, SVGIG (reference sequence).

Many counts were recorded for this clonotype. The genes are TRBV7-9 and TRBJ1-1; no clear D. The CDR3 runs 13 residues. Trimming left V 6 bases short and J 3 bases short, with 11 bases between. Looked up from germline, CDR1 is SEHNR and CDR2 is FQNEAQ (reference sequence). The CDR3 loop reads CASSFPGDTEAFF. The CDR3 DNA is TGTGCCAGCAGTTTCCCGGGAGACACTGAAGCTTTCTTT.